Each of the 23 T cell receptor beta chains below was sequenced from the same sample in a study of Graves' ophthalmopathy and Graves' hyperthyroidism. Investigators amplified TCR beta CDR3 regions from RNA transcripts. First-round RT-PCR with HTBI primers preceded a second-round multiplex PCR. TCRdb called the multiplex PCR reads again in MiXCR, with one record for every CDR3 protein. The sample consists of about 550,000 distinct CDR3 sequences, less than 45% of them appearing once. The sample consisted of peripheral blood or thyroid tissue (not recorded which). Every receptor here comes from an adult man with Graves' hyperthyroidism.

The chain has TRBV5-4 and TRBJ2-3; D perhaps matches TRBD2 (6 bases). The V end was cut by 4 bases, the J end by 0 bases, with 12 bases between. CDR3 length: 15 residues. The V gene's germline CDR1 is SGHNT and CDR2 YYREEE (reference sequence). The CDR3 nucleotides are TGTGCCAGCAGCCATGACGGGAGAAGCACAGATACGCAGTATTTT. Its protein product is CASSHDGRSTDTQYF.

This clonotype was observed a few times. The V call is TRBV9, the J call TRBJ2-7, with 14 nucleotides matching TRBD2. There are 16 residues in the CDR3. CDR1 and CDR2 (germline): SGDLS, YYNGEE. V gave up 3 bases and J gave up 2 bases; unmatched junction bases: 4. The DNA of the CDR3 is TGTGCCAGCAGCGGGACTAGCGGGGGGCAGACCTACGAGCAGTACTTC. Translating gives CASSGTSGGQTYEQYF. Complete variable domain (other parts from reference TRBV9 and TRBJ2-7): DSGVTQTPKHLITATGQRVTLRCSPRSGDLSVYWYQQSLDQGLQFLIQYYNGEERAKGNILERFSAQQFPDLHSELNLSSLELGDSALYFCASSGTSGGQTYEQYFGPGTRLTVT.

Comment on this clonotype: A single base separates this from a much larger clone, so it may be a read error. This chain links TRBV7-9 with TRBJ2-7; weak D call: TRBD1 (5 bases). This CDR3 region has 14 residues. Germline V CDR1 and CDR2: SEHNR, FQNEAQ (reference sequence). The CDR3 is CTSSSSRDSREQYF. CDR3 DNA sequence: TGTACCAGCAGCTCCAGCAGGGATTCTCGTGAGCAGTACTTC.

The chain joins TRBV2 to TRBJ1-6; possible D gene TRBD1, 6 bases. The CDR3 consists of 14 residues. Germline-derived CDR1 and CDR2 are SNHLY and FYNNEI. Trimming took 5 bases from V and 7 from J, leaving 12 bases between them. The CDR3, as DNA: TGTGCCAGCAGTCAGGGGTTCCCGAATTCACCCCTCCACTTT. Protein: CASSQGFPNSPLHF.

This chain joins TRBV7-6 and TRBJ1-2; a weak D match, TRBD1 (5 bases). This CDR3 has 13 amino acids. From germline, CDR1 is SGHVS and CDR2 FNYEAQ. With 1 base removed from V and 6 bases from J, the gap between germline ends came to 9 bases. CDR3 region: CASSLDRSHGYTF. In DNA, the CDR3 is TGTGCCAGCAGCTTAGACAGGAGTCATGGCTACACCTTC.

At least ten counts were recorded for this clonotype. CDR3 sequence reads: CASSLWEGNTIYF. In nucleotides, the CDR3 is TGTGCCAGCAGCTTGTGGGAGGGAAACACCATATATTTT. The chain joins TRBV7-2 to TRBJ1-3; D uncertain. CDR1 SGHTA and CDR2 FQGNSA come from the germline V gene. The CDR3 has 13 residues. V was shortened by 3 bases and J by 4 bases, with 7 bases between the two germline ends.

This clonotype has just a few counts. Lacking the conserved final phenylalanine or tryptophan, this CDR3 likely reflects a read error. V and J are TRBV12-3 or TRBV12-4 and TRBJ1-2; possible D gene TRBD1, 5 bases. The CDR3 is made up of 13 amino acids. V dropped 1 base and J dropped 4 bases, with 7 bases sitting between them. The CDR3 region is CASSLETVYGYTL. In DNA, the CDR3 is TGTGCCAGCAGTTTAGAGACAGTCTATGGCTACACCCTC.

This clonotype appeared a few times. This chain connects TRBV5-1 to TRBJ2-7; maybe TRBD1 (5 bases). CDR1 is SGHRS, CDR2 YFSETQ, per germline. V was shortened by 4 bases and J by 3 bases, with 17 bases between the two germline ends. This CDR3 is built from 15 residues. CDR3 amino acids: CASSLDGHPSYEQYF. CDR3 nucleotide sequence: TGCGCCAGCAGCCTTGACGGACATCCAAGCTACGAGCAGTACTTC.

V usage is TRBV20-1 and J usage is TRBJ2-7; 8 bases match TRBD2. The V gene's germline CDR1 is DFQATT and CDR2 SNEGSKA (reference sequence). This CDR3 contains 15 residues. The J segment lost 7 bases and the V segment lost 0 bases, leaving 11 bases of the junction unmatched. This chain's CDR3 is CSARDTGRAHYEQYF. CDR3 coding DNA: TGCAGTGCTAGAGATACCGGGAGGGCCCACTATGAGCAGTACTTC.

The table lists this clonotype with many counts. DNA of the CDR3: TGTGCCACCAGTGGGACCGGGACAGGGGATGGGGAGCTGTTTTTT. This sequence encodes CATSGTGTGDGELFF. The rearrangement uses TRBV24-1 and TRBJ2-2; 10 nucleotides agree with TRBD1. V gave up 5 bases and J gave up 8 bases; unmatched junction bases: 7. Germline V gene lookup returns CDR1 KGHDR and CDR2 SFDVKD. The CDR3 spans 15 residues.

This clonotype is a singleton in its sample. The chain links TRBV24-1 to TRBJ2-5, with a weak D call TRBD1 (6 bases). Trimming removed 5 bases from V and 5 bases from J, with 17 bases in between. The CDR3 is 15 amino acids. Germline V gene lookup returns CDR1 KGHDR and CDR2 SFDVKD. Here the CDR3 DNA reads TGTGCCACCAGTGTGGCCGGGACACCCTTCGAGACCCAGTACTTC. This encodes CATSVAGTPFETQYF.

This clonotype has ten or more counts. The chain links TRBV10-3 to TRBJ2-2, with 8 bases identical to TRBD2. J was trimmed by 2 bases and V by 10 bases; bases with no gene match: 21. The CDR3 spans 19 residues. CDR1 and CDR2 from the germline V gene are ENHRY and SYGVKD. DNA of the CDR3: TGTGCCACCAAACAGGCACCGGGACTAGAGCAAGGAAACACCGGGGAGCTGTTTTTT. It is translated as CATKQAPGLEQGNTGELFF.

This chain connects TRBV3-1 to TRBJ2-5; TRBD1 agrees at 7 bases. CDR1 is LGHDT, CDR2 YNNKEL, per germline (reference sequence). This CDR3 has 14 residues. J was trimmed by 6 bases and V by 1 base; bases with no gene match: 5. The CDR3 here is CASSQGRGTKTQYF. In DNA, the CDR3 is TGTGCCAGCAGCCAAGGCAGGGGGACGAAGACCCAGTACTTC.

Notes on this clonotype: A junction boundary mismatches the germline segment, possibly from a read error. The chain is built from TRBV2 and TRBJ1-1; 9 positions match TRBD1. The V gene's germline CDR1 is SNHLY and CDR2 FYNNEI. The length of the CDR3 is 13 residues. The CDR3 protein is CASRGQGLNEALF. The CDR3 coding sequence is TGTGCCAGCAGAGGACAGGGGCTTAATGAAGCTCTCTTT.

As regards this clonotype: This may arise from a read error, as a much more abundant clone is one base away. The CDR3 nucleotides read TGTGCCAGCGATCCGGGCGGGGCCCAAGAGACCCAGTACTTC. This translates into CASDPGGAQETQYF. J is TRBJ2-5 and V is TRBV15, with D tentatively TRBD2 (6 bases). The CDR3 totals 14 residues. Per germline, CDR1 LNHNV and CDR2 YYDKDF (reference sequence). The V end lost 10 bases, the J end lost 1 base, and 16 bases lay between the germline ends.

This clonotype has a count of ten or more. V and J are TRBV12-3 or TRBV12-4 and TRBJ2-5; 9 bases agree with TRBD1. V gave up 4 bases and J gave up 5 bases; unmatched junction bases: 5. The CDR3 has 14 amino acids. This chain's CDR3 is CASSYRGLGETQYF. The CDR3 nucleotides read TGTGCCAGCAGTTACAGGGGGCTTGGGGAGACCCAGTACTTC.

This clonotype was observed at least ten times. One end of the junction is discordant with germline, which a read error may explain. The gene calls are TRBV7-7 and TRBJ2-2, with unresolved D. CDR1 and CDR2 from the germline V gene are SSHAT and FNYEAQ (reference sequence). The CDR3 covers 17 residues. The CDR3 nucleotides read TGTGCTAGCAGCTTAGAGGTATCGTTTTCCGGCACCGGGGAGCTGTTTTTT. It encodes CASSLEVSFSGTGELFF.

In nucleotides, the CDR3 is TGTGCCAGTCGACCTGACAGGCTGTTTAATGAAAAACTGTTTTTT. Its protein product is CASRPDRLFNEKLFF. The J gene is TRBJ1-4, the V gene TRBV19, with D perhaps matching TRBD1 (6 bases). CDR3 length: 15 amino acids. Trimming took 8 bases from V and 4 from J, leaving 17 bases between them. Germline V gene sequence: CDR1 LNHDA, CDR2 SQIVND (reference sequence).

V is TRBV12-3 or TRBV12-4 and J is TRBJ1-1; TRBD1 aligns across 7 bases. V shed 2 bases, J shed 1 base, and the junction held 4 bases outside the gene matches. The length of the CDR3 is 15 residues. The CDR3 sequence is CASSLTRDRNTEAFF. In DNA, the CDR3 is TGTGCCAGCAGTTTAACTCGGGACAGGAACACTGAAGCTTTCTTT.

The J gene is TRBJ1-5, the V gene TRBV20-1; D perhaps matches TRBD1 (6 bases). This CDR3 contains 13 residues. V lost 5 bases and J lost 5, with 13 bases in between. Germline-derived CDR1 and CDR2 are DFQATT and SNEGSKA (reference sequence). The CDR3 DNA reads TGCAGTGCTCTAACAGGGCAGGATCAGCCCCAGCATTTT. Amino acids: CSALTGQDQPQHF.

This clonotype was seen at least ten times. The rearrangement joins TRBV7-9 to TRBJ1-2; TRBD1 is a possible D gene (5 bases). Germline V gene data show CDR1 as SEHNR and CDR2 as FQNEAQ (reference sequence). V lost 1 base and J lost 2, with 5 bases in between. This CDR3 spans 13 amino acids. The CDR3 coding sequence is TGTGCCAGCAGCTTAGAGGGGAACTATGGCTACACCTTC. Amino acid sequence: CASSLEGNYGYTF.

The chain combines TRBV20-1 with TRBJ2-3; TRBD1 agrees at 7 bases. Germline CDR1 and CDR2: DFQATT and SNEGSKA (reference sequence). The V and J ends lost 2 bases and 1 base, in that order; junction bases with no gene match: 6. The CDR3 spans 15 residues. The CDR3 protein is CSARSPGQRTDTQYF. DNA for the CDR3: TGCAGTGCTAGAAGCCCGGGACAGCGCACAGATACGCAGTATTTT.

The genes are TRBV20-1 and TRBJ2-7; D remains ambiguous. The tail of the sequence fits TRBJ2-1 better, so the J call may be wrong. This CDR3 is built from 14 residues. CDR1 is DFQATT, CDR2 SNEGSKA, per germline (reference sequence). CDR3 amino acids: CSASDRSSYNEQFF. In nucleotides, the CDR3 is TGCAGTGCCTCCGACCGGAGCTCCTACAATGAGCAGTTCTTC.